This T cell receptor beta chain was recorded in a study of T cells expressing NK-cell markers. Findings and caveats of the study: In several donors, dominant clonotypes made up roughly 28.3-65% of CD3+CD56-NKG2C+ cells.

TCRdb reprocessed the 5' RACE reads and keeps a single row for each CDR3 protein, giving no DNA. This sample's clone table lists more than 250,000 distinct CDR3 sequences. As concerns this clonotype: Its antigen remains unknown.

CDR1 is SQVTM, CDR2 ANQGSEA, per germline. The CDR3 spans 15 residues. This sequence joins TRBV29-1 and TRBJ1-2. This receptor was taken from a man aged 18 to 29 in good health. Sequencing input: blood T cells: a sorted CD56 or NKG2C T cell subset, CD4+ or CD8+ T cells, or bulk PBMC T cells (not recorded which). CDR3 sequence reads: CSVEGSLTPNYGYTF.